The T cell receptor (beta chain) under discussion was sequenced for a study of T cell responses to AZD1222 COVID-19 vaccine. Study outcomes and limitations: Compared with day 0, the breadth and depth of the Spike-specific TCR repertoire rose significantly after two doses of AZD1222. Only after the peak T cell response were repertoires sampled.

Generated by immunoSEQ multiplex PCR, the TCRdb table keeps only in-frame clones and is missing some. The sample holds about 81,000 clones, 90% to 95% seen once. This clone was recorded once. Its antigen is still unknown. Trimming removed 4 bases at V and 1 base at J, with 7 bases between. CDR3 length: 13 residues. The germline V gene encodes CDR1 SGHKS and CDR2 YYEKEE (reference sequence). Source: peripheral blood, taken 28 days after the second AZD1222 dose. V usage is TRBV5-5 and J usage is TRBJ2-3; D may be TRBD2 (5 bases). This clonotype was sampled from an adult who received the AZD1222 COVID-19 vaccine. The CDR3 bases are TGTGCCAGCAGCCTGGAGGGCACAGATACGCAGTATTTT. Translation gives CASSLEGTDTQYF.